Described below is a single TCR beta chain sequence and its context. The antigen is not known. From germline, CDR1 is MNHEY and CDR2 SMNVEV (reference sequence). V gave up 3 bases and J gave up 1 base; unmatched junction bases: 0. The CDR3 sequence is 14 residues long. This entry belongs to a study of cytomegalovirus exposure and HLA in healthy donors. Study-level results: The investigators catalogued 150 to 200 TCR beta chains as cytomegalovirus-associated. With later analysis, a missense DCLRE1C variant became linked to TCR beta V- and J-gene trimming.

Use of 60 Vbeta and 13 Jbeta primers characterized the PCR. Sequencing was performed with immunoSEQ multiplex PCR; in TCRdb, only in-frame clones are kept and a portion is missing. The sample gives some 110,000 clones, roughly 76% of which show up once; about 2% is in the top ten. This TCR derives from a man aged 30 to 45 in good health and CMV-seronegative. The rearrangement links TRBV27 to TRBJ1-5, with 7 bases lining up with TRBD1. The sample was PBMCs. The CDR3 sequence: CASSFRGSNQPQHF. The CDR3 bases are TGTGCCAGCAGTTTCAGGGGGAGCAATCAGCCCCAGCATTTT.